The 15 T cell receptor beta chains presented below share a single source sample, sequenced in a study of T cells in Graves' hyperthyroidism and ophthalmopathy. Amplification of TCR beta CDR3 regions used RNA as the template. The HTBI set primed first-round TCR CDR3 RT-PCR. One entry per CDR3 protein, called by TCRdb with MiXCR from the multiplex PCR reads. The data show more than 500,000 distinct CDR3 sequences, 15% to 20% seen once. The sample taken for sequencing was blood. The receptors were sampled from a woman aged 25 to 39 with Graves' hyperthyroidism.

The chain uses TRBV19 and TRBJ1-2; D is unclear. CDR1 and CDR2 from the germline V gene are LNHDA and SQIVND (reference sequence). The CDR3 totals 14 residues. Trimming took 2 bases from V and 4 from J, leaving 11 bases between them. The chain's CDR3 is CASSIIGSGYGYTF. The CDR3 nucleotides read TGTGCCAGTAGTATAATCGGCTCTGGCTATGGCTACACCTTC.

This clonotype was seen at least ten times. The chain combines TRBV7-2 with TRBJ2-7, with 8 bases aligning to TRBD1. Germline trimming cut 7 bases from V and 4 bases from J; bases unmatched to any gene: 9. Germline CDR1 SGHTA, CDR2 FQGNSA. The length of the CDR3 is 14 residues. The CDR3 DNA reads TGTGCCAGCACCATCTCCAGGGGGCCGTACGAGCAGTACTTC. This encodes CASTISRGPYEQYF.

With respect to this clonotype: The junction and the germline gene differ at one end; a read error may be behind it. V is TRBV29-1 and J is TRBJ2-7, with D possibly matching TRBD1 (6 bases). Germline V gene sequence: CDR1 SQVTM, CDR2 ANQGSEA. This CDR3 has 11 amino acids. The CDR3 sequence: CSAEQGYEQHF. The CDR3 DNA is TGCAGCGCCGAACAGGGCTACGAGCAGCACTTC.

Regarding this clonotype: One end of the junction varies from germline; a read error may be responsible. This chain links TRBV28 with TRBJ2-1, with D possibly being TRBD1 (5 bases). CDR1 MDHEN and CDR2 SYDVKM come from the germline V gene. CDR3 length equals 16 residues. The CDR3 DNA follows: TGTGCCAGCAGTTATTCCCAGGGCGCTAAATACAATAAGCAGTTCTTC. As protein: CASSYSQGAKYNKQFF.

The chain couples TRBV12-3 or TRBV12-4 to TRBJ1-5, with a weak D call TRBD1 (6 bases). Trimming took off 4 bases at V and 4 bases at J, with 11 bases between the two ends. CDR3 length: 14 residues. CDR3 sequence: CASSSRGGNQPQHF. CDR3 bases: TGTGCCAGCAGTTCGCGAGGGGGGAATCAGCCCCAGCATTTT.

This clonotype was seen at least ten times. This sequence joins TRBV12-5 and TRBJ2-1; D not resolved. The CDR3 sequence is 15 residues long. Germline lookup yields CDR1 LGHNT and CDR2 FRNRAP. Deletions cut 6 bases from V and 5 bases from J, with 17 bases between. CDR3 in amino acids: CASGTLLGINNEQFF. The CDR3 DNA is TGTGCTAGTGGCACCCTTCTGGGAATTAACAATGAGCAGTTCTTC.

The V and J genes are TRBV29-1 and TRBJ2-1; D uncertain. The CDR3 has 13 amino acids. Germline assignment: CDR1 SQVTM and CDR2 ANQGSEA. V was trimmed by 3 bases and J by 2 bases, leaving 8 bases between them. CDR3 DNA: TGCAGCGTTGAGCTCAGGCCCTACAATGAGCAGTTCTTC. As protein: CSVELRPYNEQFF.

This clonotype came up many times. The chain links TRBV28 to TRBJ1-1; TRBD1 is a possible D gene (5 bases). Trimming stripped 10 bases from V and 4 bases from J, with 22 bases between. Germline values: CDR1 MDHEN, CDR2 SYDVKM. The CDR3 totals 15 residues. The CDR3 sequence is CAISPRGYGVTEAFF. In DNA form, the CDR3 reads TGTGCCATATCCCCCCGGGGCTACGGGGTCACTGAAGCTTTCTTT.

This clonotype was picked up many times. The chain combines TRBV29-1 with TRBJ1-1; TRBD1 matches at 8 bases. Germline CDR1 SQVTM, CDR2 ANQGSEA. V shed 6 bases and J 5 bases; nucleotides not matched to a gene: 11. This CDR3 has 14 residues. DNA for the CDR3: TGCAGCGTGGGGGGCGACAGGGGAGGGACTGAAGCTTTCTTT. Amino acid sequence: CSVGGDRGGTEAFF.

This clonotype was picked up many times. This chain uses TRBV2 with TRBJ1-4; TRBD1 matches 7 bases. The CDR3 runs 13 residues. The germline V gene encodes CDR1 SNHLY and CDR2 FYNNEI. The ends lost 8 bases at V and 6 bases at J; junction bases unmatched: 6. CDR3 region: CASFQGGHEKLFF. The CDR3 bases are TGTGCCAGCTTTCAGGGGGGGCATGAAAAACTGTTTTTT. The complete variable domain, with remaining parts taken from reference TRBV2 and TRBJ1-4, reads EPEVTQTPSHQVTQMGQEVILRCVPISNHLYFYWYRQILGQKVEFLVSFYNNEISEKSEIFDDQFSVERPDGSNFTLKIRSTKLEDSAMYFCASFQGGHEKLFFGSGTQLSVL.

This clonotype was found many times. V is TRBV20-1 and J is TRBJ2-1, with 7 bases lining up with TRBD2. CDR1 DFQATT and CDR2 SNEGSKA come from the germline V gene (reference sequence). The CDR3 is 15 residues long. The V and J ends lost 5 bases and 6 bases, in that order; junction bases with no gene match: 13. The CDR3 region is CSAAQPGRAGNEQFF. The CDR3 DNA follows: TGCAGTGCTGCCCAACCAGGGAGGGCCGGCAATGAGCAGTTCTTC.

This clonotype has at least ten counts. V and J are TRBV6-2 or TRBV6-3 and TRBJ1-1; D not resolved. The CDR3 runs to 11 residues. Germline CDR1 reads MNHEY; CDR2 reads SVGEGT. Trimming took off 4 bases at V and 6 bases at J, with 6 bases between the two ends. The chain's CDR3 is CASSSWAEAFF. CDR3 nucleotides: TGTGCCAGCAGTTCCTGGGCTGAAGCTTTCTTT.

This clonotype showed up many times. The rearrangement joins TRBV7-2 to TRBJ1-5, with 7 bases identical to TRBD1. The germline V gene has CDR1 SGHTA and CDR2 FQGNSA. CDR3 size: 15 residues. Trimming cost V 3 bases and J 0 bases; bases outside gene matches: 2. The CDR3 coding sequence is TGTGCCAGCAGCTTCGGACAGGATAGCAATCAGCCCCAGCATTTT. This sequence encodes CASSFGQDSNQPQHF.

There are many counts of this clonotype. The chain links TRBV19 to TRBJ2-1; D might be TRBD1 (5 bases). CDR3 length: 15 amino acids. V shed 5 bases and J shed 2 bases, with 13 bases lying between them. Germline V CDR1 and CDR2: LNHDA, SQIVND (reference sequence). Here the CDR3 DNA reads TGTGCCAGTAGTCCCCCGTGGGGCACCTACAATGAGCAGTTCTTC. This gives the protein CASSPPWGTYNEQFF.

This clonotype was seen at least ten times. The rearrangement links TRBV12-3 or TRBV12-4 to TRBJ1-5, with 7 bases aligning to TRBD1. This CDR3 is built from 18 residues. After removal of 6 bases from V and 2 bases from J, the junction contained 16 bases not matched to a gene. The CDR3 DNA follows: TGTGCCAGCAGCCCTAAGAGAACAGGGGCAGGTGGCAATCAGCCCCAGCATTTT. This sequence encodes CASSPKRTGAGGNQPQHF.